The 31 T cell receptor beta chains presented below share a single source sample, sequenced in a study of blood T cell repertoires in COVID-19. Assay used: immunoSEQ multiplex PCR; TCRdb lists only in-frame clones, some missing. The sample has 250,000 to 350,000 clones, around 91% seen once. The sequenced sample was peripheral blood. The receptors here all came from a woman between 55 and 75 years old with acute or convalescent COVID-19.

This clone occurred a few times. The chain combines TRBV28 with TRBJ1-2, with D tentatively TRBD1 (5 bases). V was shortened by 2 bases and J by 0 bases, with 7 bases between the two germline ends. This CDR3 spans 14 amino acids. Germline V CDR1 and CDR2: MDHEN, SYDVKM. CDR3 region: CASSLTGTNYGYTF. The CDR3 DNA reads as TGTGCCAGCAGTTTAACAGGAACTAACTATGGCTACACCTTC.

This chain joins TRBV29-1 and TRBJ2-5; a weak D match, TRBD1 (5 bases). Germline assignment: CDR1 SQVTM and CDR2 ANQGSEA. CDR3 size: 17 residues. Between the trimmed V and J ends, which lost 3 bases and 0 bases, there was a span of 20 bases. CDR3: CSVDGHREAMYQETQYF. DNA of the CDR3: TGCAGCGTTGATGGACACCGCGAGGCGATGTACCAAGAGACCCAGTACTTC. Variable domain in full (rest from reference TRBV29-1 and TRBJ2-5): SAVISQKPSRDICQRGTSLTIQCQVDSQVTMMFWYRQQPGQSLTLIATANQGSEATYESGFVIDKFPISRPNLTFSTLTVSNMSPEDSSIYLCSVDGHREAMYQETQYFGPGTRLLVL.

This chain links TRBV6-5 with TRBJ1-3, with D unresolved. V was pared by 8 bases and J by 0 bases, with 8 bases between. The CDR3 sequence is 13 residues long. Germline V CDR1 and CDR2: MNHEY, SVGAGI. The CDR3 DNA follows: TGTGCCAGCGACTTTTCCTCTGGAAACACCATATATTTT. Its protein is CASDFSSGNTIYF.

V gene TRBV3-1 (or the pseudogene TRBV3-2) combines with J gene TRBJ2-7; TRBD2 is a possible D gene (6 bases). Per the germline V gene, CDR1 is LGHDT and CDR2 is YNNKEL (reference sequence). Trimming cost V 1 base and J 4 bases, with 11 bases left between them. CDR3 length: 14 residues. CDR3 loop: CASSQGQGGYEQYF. As DNA, the CDR3 is TGTGCCAGCAGCCAAGGTCAGGGAGGATACGAGCAGTACTTC.

The J gene is TRBJ2-6, the V gene TRBV4-3; no reliable D call. CDR1 LGHNA and CDR2 YSLEER come from the germline V gene. V gave up 0 bases and J gave up 3 bases, with 9 bases separating them. This CDR3 has 16 residues. CDR3 sequence (DNA): TGCGCCAGCAGCCAAGACGGGTACCGTGGGGCCAACGTCCTGACTTTC. Translating it yields CASSQDGYRGANVLTF.

The chain carries TRBV28 and TRBJ2-3, with 8 bases matching TRBD2. This CDR3 has 15 amino acids. The germline V gene encodes CDR1 MDHEN and CDR2 SYDVKM. V lost 5 bases and J lost 4; bases outside the gene matches: 8. CDR3 region: CASSPRLAKADTQYF. The DNA of the CDR3 is TGTGCCAGCAGTCCTCGACTAGCGAAGGCAGATACGCAGTATTTT.

The rearrangement uses TRBV19 and TRBJ1-1, with a weak D call TRBD1 (6 bases). With 4 bases removed from V and 0 bases from J, the gap between germline ends came to 15 bases. The CDR3 runs to 16 residues. Germline CDR1 is LNHDA and CDR2 is SQIVND (reference sequence). The CDR3 loop is CASSKGRGGMNTEAFF. CDR3 bases: TGTGCCAGTAGTAAGGGGAGGGGGGGAATGAACACTGAAGCTTTCTTT.

This rearrangement joins TRBV9 to TRBJ2-3; the match to TRBD2 covers 8 bases. The junction had 8 bases not matched to a gene; V was cut back by 3 bases and J by 2 bases. From germline, CDR1 is SGDLS and CDR2 YYNGEE. The CDR3 is 16 amino acids. The DNA for the CDR3 is TGTGCCAGCAGCGCCCAGCGGGGGTTGGACACAGATACGCAGTATTTT. It codes for CASSAQRGLDTDTQYF.

This clone was recorded only once. The V and J genes are TRBV4-1 and TRBJ1-1, with D tentatively TRBD1 (5 bases). Germline-derived CDR1 and CDR2 are MGHRA and YSYEKL. V was shortened by 0 bases and J by 0 bases, with 11 bases between the two germline ends. CDR3 length: 16 amino acids. The CDR3 sequence: CASSQDGTGVNTEAFF. The CDR3 bases are TGCGCCAGCAGCCAAGATGGGACGGGGGTGAACACTGAAGCTTTCTTT.

This chain joins TRBV5-1 and TRBJ2-7, with TRBD1 as a possible D gene (5 bases). The CDR3 spans 15 residues. Germline values: CDR1 SGHRS, CDR2 YFSETQ. Trimming took 0 bases from V and 2 from J, leaving 12 bases between them. The CDR3 reads CASSLGQQPPYEQYF. Here the CDR3 DNA reads TGCGCCAGCAGCTTGGGACAGCAACCCCCCTACGAGCAGTACTTC. Filled out from reference TRBV5-1 and TRBJ2-7, the complete variable domain reads KAGVTQTPRYLIKTRGQQVTLSCSPISGHRSVSWYQQTPGQGLQFLFEYFSETQRNKGNFPGRFSGRQFSNSRSEMNVSTLELGDSALYLCASSLGQQPPYEQYFGPGTRLTVT.

V gene TRBV7-2 combines with J gene TRBJ1-3; 7 nucleotides agree with TRBD1. V shed 4 bases, J shed 1 base, and the junction held 7 bases outside the gene matches. CDR1 and CDR2 (germline): SGHTA, FQGNSA. CDR3 length: 16 residues. The CDR3 DNA is TGTGCCAGCAGCTCGGACAGGAGGGCGTCTGGAAACACCATATATTTT. This translates into CASSSDRRASGNTIYF.

The chain recombines TRBV15 with TRBJ1-2; D call uncertain. Looked up from germline, CDR1 is LNHNV and CDR2 is YYDKDF (reference sequence). The CDR3 is 14 residues long. Trimming pared 3 bases from V and 4 bases from J, leaving 12 bases between. CDR3 residues: CATSRGDGSYGYTF. The CDR3 nucleotides read TGTGCCACCAGCAGGGGCGACGGAAGCTATGGCTACACCTTC.

V usage is TRBV9 and J usage is TRBJ2-3; 8 bases are shared with TRBD1. Germline CDR1 and CDR2: SGDLS and YYNGEE. Germline trimming cut 4 bases from V and 5 bases from J; bases unmatched to any gene: 12. CDR3 size: 16 residues. DNA of the CDR3: TGTGCCAGCAGCCCCCGGACAGGGCAGATGAGAGATACGCAGTATTTT. This codes for CASSPRTGQMRDTQYF.

The rearrangement joins TRBV7-3 to TRBJ2-1, with TRBD2 matching 13 bases. Germline CDR1 is SGHTA and CDR2 is FQGTGA. V gave up 5 bases and J gave up 7 bases; unmatched junction bases: 5. There are 15 residues in the CDR3. CDR3 in DNA: TGTGCCAGCAGCCTCGGACTAGCGGGAGTTAATGAGCAGTTCTTC. Its translation: CASSLGLAGVNEQFF.

The chain combines TRBV7-9 with TRBJ1-2, with 8 bases fitting TRBD1. This CDR3 is 13 amino acids long. Trimming removed 4 bases from V and 7 bases from J; junction bases left unmatched: 5. CDR1 is SEHNR and CDR2 is FQNEAQ in the germline V gene (reference sequence). The CDR3 DNA reads as TGTGCCAGCAGCTCCGGACAGGGACCTGGCTACACCTTC. Protein product: CASSSGQGPGYTF.

J is TRBJ1-5 and V is TRBV7-2, with 10 bases that match TRBD1. CDR3 length: 18 amino acids. Per germline, CDR1 SGHTA and CDR2 FQGNSA. V lost 4 bases, J lost 5 bases, and 14 bases stayed unmatched. The CDR3 coding sequence is TGTGCCAGCAGCTCCGGGACAGGGGTTCATATCCATTATCAGCCCCAGCATTTT. Its protein is CASSSGTGVHIHYQPQHF.

This clone has a single count. The gene calls are TRBV6-5 and TRBJ2-7, with 9 nucleotides matching TRBD1. The CDR3 loop spans 14 amino acids. CDR1 MNHEY and CDR2 SVGAGI come from the germline V gene. Trimming took 7 bases from V and 5 from J; bases not matched to a gene: 9. In nucleotides, the CDR3 is TGTGCCAGCACGCTGACAGGGGGGGACCACGAGCAGTACTTC. Translated: CASTLTGGDHEQYF.

V is TRBV5-4 and J is TRBJ1-3; 7 bases agree with TRBD1. Germline lookup yields CDR1 SGHNT and CDR2 YYREEE (reference sequence). This CDR3 has 14 amino acids. With V trimmed by 4 bases and J by 2 bases, 3 bases remained unmatched. In DNA, the CDR3 is TGTGCCAGCAGCGCGACAGGGCCTGGAAACACCATATATTTT. It specifies CASSATGPGNTIYF.

This chain links TRBV9 with TRBJ2-3; D is possibly TRBD2 (7 bases). The CDR3 contains 14 residues. V shed 6 bases and J shed 2 bases, with 13 bases lying between them. The germline V gene has CDR1 SGDLS and CDR2 YYNGEE. CDR3 protein: CASTVGGLTDTQYF. As DNA, the CDR3 is TGTGCCAGCACGGTGGGGGGGCTCACAGATACGCAGTATTTT. Using reference TRBV9 and TRBJ2-3 for the parts outside the CDR3, the full variable domain is DSGVTQTPKHLITATGQRVTLRCSPRSGDLSVYWYQQSLDQGLQFLIQYYNGEERAKGNILERFSAQQFPDLHSELNLSSLELGDSALYFCASTVGGLTDTQYFGPGTRLTVL.

V gene TRBV28 combines with J gene TRBJ1-2; D not certain. Trimming stripped 6 bases from V and 2 bases from J, with 10 bases between. The CDR3 runs 13 residues. Germline-derived CDR1 and CDR2 are MDHEN and SYDVKM. CDR3 in amino acids: CASSREMNYGYTF. The CDR3 DNA reads as TGTGCCAGCAGCCGAGAGATGAACTATGGCTACACCTTC.

The chain employs TRBV7-6 and TRBJ2-3, with TRBD2 matching over 7 bases. The CDR3 extends over 16 amino acids. Germline V CDR1 and CDR2: SGHVS, FNYEAQ. V lost 0 bases and J lost 4; bases outside the gene matches: 7. The chain's CDR3 is CASSLAHGLGADTQYF. The CDR3 coding sequence is TGTGCCAGCAGCTTAGCGCACGGACTAGGGGCAGATACGCAGTATTTT.

The V gene is TRBV18, the J gene TRBJ1-1; 7 nucleotides align to TRBD1. CDR1 KGHSH and CDR2 LQKENI come from the germline V gene. The CDR3 has 15 residues. V trimming: 0 bases; J trimming: 7 bases; junction bases outside the gene matches: 8. As DNA, the CDR3 is TGTGCCAGCTCACCACCGGGGGTTACAGGGGATGAAGCTTTCTTT. Translating gives CASSPPGVTGDEAFF.

V gene TRBV4-3 combines with J gene TRBJ2-1; D possibly corresponds to TRBD2 (5 bases). The CDR3 is 18 amino acids. Germline assignment: CDR1 LGHNA and CDR2 YSLEER. The ends were cut back, 0 bases at V and 3 bases at J, with 18 bases in the middle. As DNA, the CDR3 is TGCGCCAGCAGCCAAGAGATTCCGGGGAGCGCGAACTACAATGAGCAGTTCTTC. Encoded protein: CASSQEIPGSANYNEQFF.

This chain links TRBV6-5 with TRBJ1-3; D possibly corresponds to TRBD1 (6 bases). V was clipped by 6 bases and J by 1 base, with 13 bases between them. The CDR3 loop spans 15 amino acids. Germline CDR1 MNHEY, CDR2 SVGAGI. Written as DNA, the CDR3 is TGTGCCAGCAGCCGGACAGCGGGGTCTGGAAACACCATATATTTT. Translating gives CASSRTAGSGNTIYF.

This chain connects TRBV5-1 to TRBJ1-2; 7 positions agree with TRBD1. The CDR3 sequence is 15 residues long. The germline gives CDR1 SGHRS, CDR2 YFSETQ. V shed 4 bases, J shed 2 bases, and the junction held 8 bases outside the gene matches. The CDR3 DNA follows: TGCGCCAGCAGCATTGACAGGGCCGTCAACTATGGCTACACCTTC. Amino acids: CASSIDRAVNYGYTF.

The chain has TRBV6-5 and TRBJ1-2; 9 bases line up with TRBD1. The length of the CDR3 is 14 residues. V trimming: 6 bases; J trimming: 3 bases; junction bases outside the gene matches: 5. CDR1 is MNHEY and CDR2 is SVGAGI in the germline V gene. The CDR3 here is CASRMDRGDYGYTF. CDR3 DNA: TGTGCCAGCAGGATGGACAGGGGAGACTATGGCTACACCTTC.

V usage is TRBV2 and J usage is TRBJ1-5, with 8 nucleotides matching TRBD1. The CDR3 is 16 amino acids. J gave up 0 bases and V 5 bases, and 6 bases lay outside the gene matches. Germline V gene lookup returns CDR1 SNHLY and CDR2 FYNNEI. The CDR3 region has the DNA TGTGCCAGCAGTCAGGGCAGGGGGCTTAGCAATCAGCCCCAGCATTTT. As protein: CASSQGRGLSNQPQHF.

The chain carries TRBV27 and TRBJ2-3; 11 bases are shared with TRBD2. CDR1 and CDR2 (germline): MNHEY, SMNVEV (reference sequence). Trimming at V came to 4 bases and at J to 2 bases, leaving 5 bases not matched to a gene. The CDR3 is made up of 16 amino acids. As DNA, the CDR3 is TGTGCCAGCAGTTCCGTAGCGGGAGGGTCCACAGATACGCAGTATTTT. Translation gives CASSSVAGGSTDTQYF.

V is TRBV28 and J is TRBJ1-1, with 9 bases identical to TRBD1. The CDR3 is 16 amino acids. Losses at the gene ends were 5 bases for V and 5 bases for J; bases not matched to a gene: 12. Looked up from germline, CDR1 is MDHEN and CDR2 is SYDVKM. The CDR3 DNA sequence: TGTGCCAGCAGTACGATCCGAAGGGACAGGGCGACTGAAGCTTTCTTT. It encodes CASSTIRRDRATEAFF.

The chain employs TRBV2 and TRBJ2-3; TRBD2 aligns across 7 bases. V shed 9 bases, J shed 3 bases, and the junction held 3 bases outside the gene matches. The germline CDR1 and CDR2 sequences are SNHLY and FYNNEI. The CDR3 has 12 amino acids. Here the CDR3 reads CASRLATDTQYF. The CDR3 coding sequence is TGTGCCAGTAGACTAGCAACAGATACGCAGTATTTT. Variable domain in full (rest from reference TRBV2 and TRBJ2-3): EPEVTQTPSHQVTQMGQEVILRCVPISNHLYFYWYRQILGQKVEFLVSFYNNEISEKSEIFDDQFSVERPDGSNFTLKIRSTKLEDSAMYFCASRLATDTQYFGPGTRLTVL.

The V gene is TRBV6-5, the J gene TRBJ1-1, with D tentatively TRBD1 (5 bases). Germline-derived CDR1 and CDR2 are MNHEY and SVGAGI. V lost 0 bases and J 0 bases, leaving 11 bases between the germline ends. This CDR3 has 16 amino acids. This chain's CDR3 is CASSYSLVTVNTEAFF. The CDR3 DNA follows: TGTGCCAGCAGTTACTCCCTTGTGACAGTGAACACTGAAGCTTTCTTT.